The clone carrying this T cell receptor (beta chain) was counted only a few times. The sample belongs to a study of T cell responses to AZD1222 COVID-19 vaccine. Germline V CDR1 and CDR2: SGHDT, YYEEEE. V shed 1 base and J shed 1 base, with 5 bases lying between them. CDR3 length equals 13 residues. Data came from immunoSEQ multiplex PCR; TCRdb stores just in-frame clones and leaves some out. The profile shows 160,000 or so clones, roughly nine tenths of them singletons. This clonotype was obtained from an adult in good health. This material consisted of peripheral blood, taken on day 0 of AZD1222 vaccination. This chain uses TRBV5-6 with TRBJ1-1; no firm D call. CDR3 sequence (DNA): TGTGCCAGCAGCTTGTCACCGAACACTGAAGCTTTCTTT. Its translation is CASSLSPNTEAFF.